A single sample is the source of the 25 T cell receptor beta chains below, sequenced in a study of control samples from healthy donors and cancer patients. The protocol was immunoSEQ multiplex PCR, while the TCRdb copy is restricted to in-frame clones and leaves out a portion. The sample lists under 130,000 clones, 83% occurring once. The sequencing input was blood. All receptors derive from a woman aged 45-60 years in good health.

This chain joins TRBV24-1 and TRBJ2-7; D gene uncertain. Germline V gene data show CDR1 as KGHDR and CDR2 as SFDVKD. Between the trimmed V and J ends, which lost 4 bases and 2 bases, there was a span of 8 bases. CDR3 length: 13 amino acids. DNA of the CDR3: TGTGCCACCAGTGACCCTGTTACCTACGAGCAGTACTTC. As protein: CATSDPVTYEQYF.

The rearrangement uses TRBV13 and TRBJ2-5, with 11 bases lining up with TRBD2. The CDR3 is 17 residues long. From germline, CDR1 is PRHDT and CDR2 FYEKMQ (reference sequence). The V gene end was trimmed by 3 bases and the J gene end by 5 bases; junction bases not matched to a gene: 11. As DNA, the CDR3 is TGTGCCAGCAGCTTGGGAAGACTAGCGGGGATTTCGGAGACCCAGTACTTC. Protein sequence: CASSLGRLAGISETQYF.

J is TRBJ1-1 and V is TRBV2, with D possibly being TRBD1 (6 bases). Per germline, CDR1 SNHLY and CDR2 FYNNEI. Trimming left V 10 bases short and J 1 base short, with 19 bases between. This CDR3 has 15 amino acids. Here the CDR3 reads CAIPGERGANTEAFF. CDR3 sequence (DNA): TGTGCCATTCCGGGTGAAAGGGGGGCGAACACTGAAGCTTTCTTT.

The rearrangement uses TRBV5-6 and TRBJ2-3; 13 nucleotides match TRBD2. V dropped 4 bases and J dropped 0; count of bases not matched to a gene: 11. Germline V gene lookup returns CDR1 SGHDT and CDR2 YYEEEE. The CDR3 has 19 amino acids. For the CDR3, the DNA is TGTGCCAGCAGCGCGGGCCCGGGACTAGCGGGGATAAGCACAGATACGCAGTATTTT. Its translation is CASSAGPGLAGISTDTQYF.

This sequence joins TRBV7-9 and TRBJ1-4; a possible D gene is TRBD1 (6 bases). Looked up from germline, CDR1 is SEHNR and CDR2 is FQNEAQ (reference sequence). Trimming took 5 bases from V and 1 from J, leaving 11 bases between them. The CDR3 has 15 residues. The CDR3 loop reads CASSTRQETNEKLFF. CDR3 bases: TGTGCCAGCAGCACAAGACAGGAAACTAATGAAAAACTGTTTTTT.

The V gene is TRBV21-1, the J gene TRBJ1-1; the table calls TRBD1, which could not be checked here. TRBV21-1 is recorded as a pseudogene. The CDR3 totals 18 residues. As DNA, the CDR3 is TGTGCCAGCAGCAAAGTATCAGGAGACAGGGACGTCCGCACTGAAGCTTTCTTT. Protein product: CASSKVSGDRDVRTEAFF.

The CDR3 DNA reads TGCGCCAGCAGCTTGACAGGGTTGGGCACTGAAGCTTTCTTT. Translated, it gives CASSLTGLGTEAFF. The gene calls are TRBV5-1 and TRBJ1-1, with TRBD1 as a possible D gene (6 bases). Germline loops: CDR1 SGHRS, CDR2 YFSETQ. The CDR3 contains 14 residues. Trimming cost V 1 base and J 4 bases, with 11 bases left between them.

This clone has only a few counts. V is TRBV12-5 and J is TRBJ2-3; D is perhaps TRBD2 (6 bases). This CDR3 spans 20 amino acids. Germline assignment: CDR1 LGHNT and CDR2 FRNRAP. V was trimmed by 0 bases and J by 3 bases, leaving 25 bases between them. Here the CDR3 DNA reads TGTGCTAGTGGTTTGGTAGGAGTAAGGTACGGGCGGGAATCTACAGATACGCAGTATTTT. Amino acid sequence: CASGLVGVRYGRESTDTQYF. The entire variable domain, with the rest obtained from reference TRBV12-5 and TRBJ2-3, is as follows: DARVTQTPRHKVTEMGQEVTMRCQPILGHNTVFWYRQTMMQGLELLAYFRNRAPLDDSGMPKDRFSAEMPDATLATLKIQPSEPRDSAVYFCASGLVGVRYGRESTDTQYFGPGTRLTVL.

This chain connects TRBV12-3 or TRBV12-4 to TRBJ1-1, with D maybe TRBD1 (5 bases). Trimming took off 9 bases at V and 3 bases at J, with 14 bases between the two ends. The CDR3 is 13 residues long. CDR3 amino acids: CASLQGRDTEAFF. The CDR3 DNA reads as TGTGCCAGTCTGCAGGGAAGGGACACTGAAGCTTTCTTT.

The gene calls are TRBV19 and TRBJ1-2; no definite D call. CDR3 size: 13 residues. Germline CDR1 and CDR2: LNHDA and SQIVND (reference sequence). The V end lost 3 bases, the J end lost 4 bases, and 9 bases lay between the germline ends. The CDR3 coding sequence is TGTGCCAGTAGTATTGACAAAGCCTATGGCTACACCTTC. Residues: CASSIDKAYGYTF.

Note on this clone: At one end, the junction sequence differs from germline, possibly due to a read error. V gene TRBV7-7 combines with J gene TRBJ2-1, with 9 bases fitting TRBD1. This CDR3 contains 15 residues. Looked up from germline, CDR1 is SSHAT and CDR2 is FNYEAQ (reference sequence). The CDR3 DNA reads TGTGCTAGCAGCCGGGACAGGGTGGGGGACGATGAGCAGTTCTTC. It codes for CASSRDRVGDDEQFF.

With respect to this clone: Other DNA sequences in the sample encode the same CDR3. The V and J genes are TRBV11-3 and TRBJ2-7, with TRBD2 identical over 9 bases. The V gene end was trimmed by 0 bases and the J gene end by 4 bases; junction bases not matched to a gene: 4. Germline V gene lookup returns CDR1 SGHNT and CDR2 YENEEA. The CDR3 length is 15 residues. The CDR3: CASSLDPSGNYEQYF. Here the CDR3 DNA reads TGTGCCAGCAGCTTAGATCCTAGCGGGAATTACGAGCAGTACTTC. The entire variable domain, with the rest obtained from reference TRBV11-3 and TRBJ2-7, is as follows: EAGVVQSPRYKIIEKKQPVAFWCNPISGHNTLYWYLQNLGQGPELLIRYENEEAVDDSQLPKDRFSAERLKGVDSTLKIQPAELGDSAVYLCASSLDPSGNYEQYFGPGTRLTVT.

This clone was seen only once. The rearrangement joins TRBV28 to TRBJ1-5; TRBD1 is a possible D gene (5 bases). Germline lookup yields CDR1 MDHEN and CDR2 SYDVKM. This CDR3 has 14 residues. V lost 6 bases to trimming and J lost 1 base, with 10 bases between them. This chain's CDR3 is CASRGWGSNQPQHF. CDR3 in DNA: TGTGCCAGCAGAGGATGGGGGAGCAATCAGCCCCAGCATTTT.

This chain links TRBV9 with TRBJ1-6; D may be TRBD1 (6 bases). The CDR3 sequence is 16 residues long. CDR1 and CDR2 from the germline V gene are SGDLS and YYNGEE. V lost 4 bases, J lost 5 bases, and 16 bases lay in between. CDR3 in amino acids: CASSPEGHLDNSPLHF. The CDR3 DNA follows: TGTGCCAGCAGCCCAGAGGGACATCTAGATAATTCACCCCTCCACTTT. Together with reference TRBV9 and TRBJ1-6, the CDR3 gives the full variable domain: DSGVTQTPKHLITATGQRVTLRCSPRSGDLSVYWYQQSLDQGLQFLIQYYNGEERAKGNILERFSAQQFPDLHSELNLSSLELGDSALYFCASSPEGHLDNSPLHFGNGTRLTVT.

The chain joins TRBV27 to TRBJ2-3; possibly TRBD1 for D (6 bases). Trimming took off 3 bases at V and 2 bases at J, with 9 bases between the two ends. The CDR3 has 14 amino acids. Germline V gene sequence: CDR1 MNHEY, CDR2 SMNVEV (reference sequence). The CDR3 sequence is CASSLRQVTDTQYF. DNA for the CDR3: TGTGCCAGCAGTTTGAGACAGGTCACAGATACGCAGTATTTT.

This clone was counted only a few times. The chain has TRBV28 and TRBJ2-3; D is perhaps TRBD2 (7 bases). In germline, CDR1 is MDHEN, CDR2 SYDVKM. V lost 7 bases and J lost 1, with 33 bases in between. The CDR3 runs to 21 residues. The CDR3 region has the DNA TGTGCCAGCATATCGGATCCCGGAGGACCAGCGGCGGGGGCCCGCACAGATACGCAGTATTTT. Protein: CASISDPGGPAAGARTDTQYF.

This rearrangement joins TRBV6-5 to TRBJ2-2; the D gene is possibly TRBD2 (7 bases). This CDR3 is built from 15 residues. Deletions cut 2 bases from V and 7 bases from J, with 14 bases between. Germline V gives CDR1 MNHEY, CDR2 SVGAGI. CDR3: CASSYDRREGGELFF. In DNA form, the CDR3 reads TGTGCCAGCAGTTACGACAGGAGGGAGGGCGGGGAGCTGTTTTTT.

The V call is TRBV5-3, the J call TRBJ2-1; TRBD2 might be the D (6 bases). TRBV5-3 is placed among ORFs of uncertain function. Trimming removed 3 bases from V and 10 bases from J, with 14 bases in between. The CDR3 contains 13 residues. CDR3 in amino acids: CARSCGTSCEQFF. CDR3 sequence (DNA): TGTGCCAGAAGCTGCGGGACCTCCTGCGAGCAGTTCTTC.

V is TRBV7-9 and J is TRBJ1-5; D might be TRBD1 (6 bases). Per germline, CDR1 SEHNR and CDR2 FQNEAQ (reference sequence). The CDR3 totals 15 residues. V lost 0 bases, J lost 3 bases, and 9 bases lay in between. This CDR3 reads CASSLAAGDNQPQHF. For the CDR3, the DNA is TGTGCCAGCAGCTTAGCGGCAGGGGACAATCAGCCCCAGCATTTT.

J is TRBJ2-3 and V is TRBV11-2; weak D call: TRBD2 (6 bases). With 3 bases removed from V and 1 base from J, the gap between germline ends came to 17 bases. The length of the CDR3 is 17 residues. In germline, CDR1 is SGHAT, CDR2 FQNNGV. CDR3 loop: CASSFPTPGGGTDTQYF. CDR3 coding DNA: TGTGCCAGCAGCTTCCCTACCCCCGGGGGTGGCACAGATACGCAGTATTTT.

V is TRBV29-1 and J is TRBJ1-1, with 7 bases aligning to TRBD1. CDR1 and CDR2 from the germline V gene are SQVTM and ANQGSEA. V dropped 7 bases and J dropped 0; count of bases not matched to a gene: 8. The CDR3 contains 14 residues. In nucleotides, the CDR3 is TGCAGCGCAGAGGGGGCAGGGGTGAACACTGAAGCTTTCTTT. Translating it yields CSAEGAGVNTEAFF.

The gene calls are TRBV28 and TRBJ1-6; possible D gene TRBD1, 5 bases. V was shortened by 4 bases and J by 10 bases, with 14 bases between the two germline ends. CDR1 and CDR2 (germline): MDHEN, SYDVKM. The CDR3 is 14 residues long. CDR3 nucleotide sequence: TGTGCCAGCAGTTCCGGGACCGGTCGGTCACCCCTCCACTTT. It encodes CASSSGTGRSPLHF.

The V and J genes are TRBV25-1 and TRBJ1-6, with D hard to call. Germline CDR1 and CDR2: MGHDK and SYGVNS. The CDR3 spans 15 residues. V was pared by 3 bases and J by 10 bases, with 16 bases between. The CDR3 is CASSDPGRGQSPLHF. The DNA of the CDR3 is TGTGCCAGCAGTGACCCCGGGCGTGGCCAGTCACCCCTCCACTTT.

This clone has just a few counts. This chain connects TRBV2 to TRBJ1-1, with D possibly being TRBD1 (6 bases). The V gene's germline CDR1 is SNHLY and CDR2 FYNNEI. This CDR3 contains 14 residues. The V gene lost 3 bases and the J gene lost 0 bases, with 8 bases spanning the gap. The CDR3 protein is CASSEQGMNTEAFF. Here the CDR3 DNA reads TGTGCCAGCAGTGAGCAGGGGATGAACACTGAAGCTTTCTTT.

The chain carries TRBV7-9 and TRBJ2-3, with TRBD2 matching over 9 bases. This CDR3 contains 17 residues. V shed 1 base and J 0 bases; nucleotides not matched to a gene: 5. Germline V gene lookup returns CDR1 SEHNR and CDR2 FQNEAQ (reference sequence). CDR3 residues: CASSLGASGISTDTQYF. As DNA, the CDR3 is TGTGCCAGCAGCTTAGGCGCTAGCGGGATAAGCACAGATACGCAGTATTTT. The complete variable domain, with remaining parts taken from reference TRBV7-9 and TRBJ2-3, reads DTGVSQNPRHKITKRGQNVTFRCDPISEHNRLYWYRQTLGQGPEFLTYFQNEAQLEKSRLLSDRFSAERPKGSFSTLEIQRTEQGDSAMYLCASSLGASGISTDTQYFGPGTRLTVL.